The T cell receptor beta chain under discussion was sequenced for a study of blood T cells in healthy people across ages. Study as a whole: For every two T cells, template switching captured about one barcoded beta molecule.

Next came a second PCR, run for about 6 to 12 cycles, which used a sample-barcoded 5' primer along with a J-beta primer mix. TCRdb passed the 5' RACE reads through MiXCR, listing each CDR3 protein once. Of around 1,700,000 distinct CDR3 sequences in the sample, roughly 27% are singletons; the top ten hold 7.7%. In germline, CDR1 is SGHTA, CDR2 FQGNSA. The CDR3 has 14 amino acids. V dropped 1 base and J dropped 3 bases, with 9 bases sitting between them. The sequence came from a woman in her twenties or thirties in good health. Sequencing input: blood. The genes are TRBV7-2 and TRBJ1-2; D gene unclear. The CDR3 DNA is TGTGCCAGCAGCTTAGGTGTGAAGTACTATGGCTACACCTTC. It codes for CASSLGVKYYGYTF.